These T cell receptor beta chains were read from a single sample in a study of cytomegalovirus exposure and HLA in healthy donors. Repertoires were generated with immunoSEQ multiplex PCR, while TCRdb's copy carries only in-frame clones and drops some. The table lists about 240,000 clones, about 90% of them singletons, with 1% to 1.5% in the top ten. Sequences were obtained from PBMCs. Receptors originate from a young woman in good health and CMV-seropositive. The CDR3 runs from the conserved cysteine through the conserved F or W. Only some rows state a clone size, as once, few, many or a class for expanded clones.

cdr3_length	v_call	j_call	clone_size	cdr3_aa
15	TRBV10-3	TRBJ2-1	once	CAIRNAGIAYNEQFF
15	TRBV6-6	TRBJ2-2	-	CASSPLEGASRELFF
16	TRBV7-6	TRBJ2-7	-	CASSPTSGLLLREQYF
16	TRBV19	TRBJ2-1	-	CASSKRTSGRGDEQFF
15	TRBV15	TRBJ2-2	-	CATSRDYAEAGELFF
16	TRBV30	TRBJ2-3	-	CAWSPLRFSSTDTQYF
12	TRBV5-4	TRBJ2-7	-	CASSLRRGEQYF
13	TRBV10-3	TRBJ1-2	-	CAIRPDSQNGYTF
15	TRBV5-1	TRBJ2-7	-	CASSPRTGNSYEQYF
16	TRBV2	TRBJ2-7	-	CASSDSTDPTSYEQYF
13	TRBV9	TRBJ1-1	-	CASSQDRAAQAFF
15	TRBV9	TRBJ1-1	-	CASSARTGDYTEAFF
16	TRBV7-2	TRBJ2-5	-	CASSSRQPADRETQYF
15	TRBV2	TRBJ2-3	-	CASRLDREVTDTQYF
17	TRBV7-6	TRBJ2-1	-	CASSNGVAGGWDNEQFF
14	TRBV6-5	TRBJ1-5	-	CASSPSRDFQPQHF
15	TRBV2	TRBJ1-5	-	CASSFTGFNNQPQHF
13	TRBV5-1	TRBJ1-1	few	CASSHREGTEAFF
15	TRBV6-5	TRBJ1-1	once	CASSRQDRVNTEAFF
16	TRBV6-6	TRBJ2-7	-	CASSYFGLAGGYEQYF
18	TRBV7-9	TRBJ2-3	-	CASSSPRSTGQRTDTQYF
17	TRBV6-1	TRBJ1-1	-	CASSEAGPPPLNTEAFF
15	TRBV6-5	TRBJ1-2	-	CASSLRTGVFYGYTF
16	TRBV4-1	TRBJ1-4	-	CASSQTQAATNEKLFF
14	TRBV6-5	TRBJ2-7	-	CASRGDTGSYEQYF
14	TRBV19	TRBJ2-1	-	CASSSWTTGYEQFF
15	TRBV5-4	TRBJ2-7	-	CASSFATGTTYEQYF
12	TRBV4-1	TRBJ1-2	-	CASSRDSIGYTF
18	TRBV11-2	TRBJ2-1	once	CASSLEVSRLEVNNEQFF
16	TRBV10-1	TRBJ1-1	-	CASSYRPGQGITEAFF
18	TRBV28	TRBJ2-6	-	CASTNYREGNSGANVLTF
13	TRBV19	TRBJ2-7	few	CASGYSLSYEQYF
14	TRBV12-5	TRBJ2-5	-	CASGLGQQQETQYF
15	TRBV27	TRBJ2-4	few	CASRPGLAPKNIQYF
13	TRBV10-3	TRBJ1-5	-	CATGTGTNQPQHF